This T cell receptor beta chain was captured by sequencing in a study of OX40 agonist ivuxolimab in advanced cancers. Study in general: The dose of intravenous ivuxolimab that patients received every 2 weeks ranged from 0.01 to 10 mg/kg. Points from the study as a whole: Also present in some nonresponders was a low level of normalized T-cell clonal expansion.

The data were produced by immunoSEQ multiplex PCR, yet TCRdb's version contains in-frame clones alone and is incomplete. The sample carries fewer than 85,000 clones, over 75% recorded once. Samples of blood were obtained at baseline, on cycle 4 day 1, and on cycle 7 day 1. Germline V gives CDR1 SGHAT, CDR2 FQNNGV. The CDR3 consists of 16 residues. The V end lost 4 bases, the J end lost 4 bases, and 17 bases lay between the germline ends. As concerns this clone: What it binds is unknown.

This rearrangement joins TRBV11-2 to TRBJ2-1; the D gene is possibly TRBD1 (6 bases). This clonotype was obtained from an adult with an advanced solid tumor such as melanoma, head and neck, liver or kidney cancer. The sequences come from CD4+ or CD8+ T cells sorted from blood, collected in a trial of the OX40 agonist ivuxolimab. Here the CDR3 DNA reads TGTGCCAGCAGCTCCATACAGGGAATATTTTACAATGAGCAGTTCTTC. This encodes CASSSIQGIFYNEQFF.